Given below is one TCR beta chain in context. This specimen belongs to a study of blood T cell repertoires in COVID-19. The method was immunoSEQ multiplex PCR; TCRdb's version includes in-frame clones alone and lacks a portion of them. The sample includes some 180,000 clones, 75% to 80% of them seen just once. The clonotype comes from a woman in her 50s with active or convalescent COVID-19. Sequenced sample: peripheral blood.

The CDR3: CASSLVQANEQFF. The CDR3 DNA sequence: TGTGCCAGCAGCTTAGTACAGGCCAATGAGCAGTTCTTC. This chain links TRBV7-2 with TRBJ2-1, with D possibly being TRBD1 (5 bases). Germline V gives CDR1 SGHTA, CDR2 FQGNSA. This CDR3 region has 13 residues. Trimming removed 1 base at V and 6 bases at J, with 7 bases between. Supplemented by reference TRBV7-2 and TRBJ2-1, the full variable domain reads GAGVSQSPSNKVTEKGKDVELRCDPISGHTALYWYRQSLGQGLEFLIYFQGNSAPDKSGLPSDRFSAERTGGSVSTLTIQRTQQEDSAVYLCASSLVQANEQFFGPGTRLTVL.